Below, 29 T cell receptor beta chains from the same sample are listed, as sequenced in a study of T cells after yellow fever vaccination. TCRdb recomputed calls from the 5' RACE reads with MiXCR, one row per CDR3 protein. The data contain 550,000 or so distinct CDR3 sequences, 15% to 20% of them singletons. The specimen comprised PBMCs, sampled 15 days after the yellow fever booster vaccination. Receptor source: a man younger than 45 who received the YFV17D yellow fever vaccine.

The rearrangement uses TRBV27 and TRBJ1-1; TRBD1 matches at 7 bases. CDR1 is MNHEY and CDR2 is SMNVEV in the germline V gene (reference sequence). The CDR3 has 14 amino acids. Trimming took 5 bases from V and 1 from J; bases not matched to a gene: 4. Here the CDR3 DNA reads TGTGCCAGCAGTACCAGGGGGTGGAACACTGAAGCTTTCTTT. Protein sequence: CASSTRGWNTEAFF.

The chain has TRBV11-2 and TRBJ2-1; 8 bases align to TRBD2. V lost 2 bases and J lost 3; bases outside the gene matches: 9. The CDR3 has 17 residues. In germline, CDR1 is SGHAT, CDR2 FQNNGV. The CDR3 DNA follows: TGTGCCAGCAGCTTATGGCTCGCGGGAGGTGACTACAATGAGCAGTTCTTC. Amino acid sequence: CASSLWLAGGDYNEQFF.

This clonotype was seen only a few times. The chain joins TRBV20-1 to TRBJ2-2; a possible D gene is TRBD2 (6 bases). This CDR3 region has 15 residues. The V gene's germline CDR1 is DFQATT and CDR2 SNEGSKA (reference sequence). Trimming left V 5 bases short and J 5 bases short, with 18 bases between. CDR3 residues: CSAVRASRGTGELFF. As DNA, the CDR3 is TGCAGTGCTGTCCGGGCCTCCCGGGGGACCGGGGAGCTGTTTTTT.

The chain couples TRBV20-1 to TRBJ2-3, with TRBD2 matching 11 bases. The CDR3 sequence is 15 residues long. CDR1 and CDR2 (germline): DFQATT, SNEGSKA (reference sequence). With V trimmed by 6 bases and J by 7 bases, 12 bases remained unmatched. The CDR3 is CSARPTSGNTYTQYF. In DNA form, the CDR3 reads TGCAGTGCCCGACCGACTAGCGGGAACACTTATACGCAGTATTTT.

This clonotype turned up a few times. The chain has TRBV12-3 or TRBV12-4 and TRBJ1-5; 7 positions agree with TRBD1. With V trimmed by 0 bases and J by 5 bases, 1 base remained unmatched. The CDR3 is made up of 14 amino acids. The chain's CDR3 is CASSLAQGDQPQHF. DNA of the CDR3: TGTGCCAGCAGTTTAGCCCAGGGGGATCAGCCCCAGCATTTT.

The chain links TRBV20-1 to TRBJ2-1; 7 bases map to TRBD2. Germline trimming cut 2 bases from V and 12 bases from J; bases unmatched to any gene: 10. Germline V lookup: CDR1 DFQATT, CDR2 SNEGSKA (reference sequence). The CDR3 runs 13 residues. As DNA, the CDR3 is TGCAGTGCTAGATCCGCTAGCGGATGGGGGCAGTTCTTC. It yields the protein CSARSASGWGQFF.

CDR3 region: CASSPAGTGIHDKQFF. CDR3 sequence (DNA): TGTGCCAGCTCACCCGCCGGGACAGGGATCCACGATAAGCAGTTCTTC. The V call is TRBV18, the J call TRBJ2-1; 9 positions match TRBD1. CDR3 length: 16 amino acids. V dropped 3 bases and J dropped 11; count of bases not matched to a gene: 14. Germline V gives CDR1 KGHSH, CDR2 LQKENI.

This clonotype was seen more than once but under ten times. The rearrangement links TRBV20-1 to TRBJ2-7, with D perhaps matching TRBD1 (5 bases). The CDR3 runs to 14 residues. Germline V gives CDR1 DFQATT, CDR2 SNEGSKA (reference sequence). The CDR3 region is CSPSKQAATYEQYF. The CDR3 coding sequence is TGCAGCCCATCTAAACAGGCCGCTACCTACGAGCAGTACTTC.

This clonotype came up a few times. The CDR3 region is CSAREGTGGNEQFF. Written as DNA, the CDR3 is TGCAGTGCCCGGGAAGGGACAGGGGGCAATGAGCAGTTCTTC. This rearrangement joins TRBV20-1 to TRBJ2-1, with 11 bases lining up with TRBD1. After removal of 6 bases from V and 6 bases from J, the junction contained 7 bases not matched to a gene. The CDR3 has 14 amino acids. Germline assignment: CDR1 DFQATT and CDR2 SNEGSKA (reference sequence).

This clonotype came up a few times. The chain links TRBV5-1 to TRBJ2-6, with D unresolved. Deletions cut 5 bases from V and 4 bases from J, with 13 bases between. The CDR3 contains 15 residues. From germline, CDR1 is SGHRS and CDR2 YFSETQ. CDR3 sequence (DNA): TGCGCCAGCAGGTTCATAATATCCGGGGCCAACGTCCTGACTTTC. Its translation is CASRFIISGANVLTF.

The rearrangement links TRBV7-2 to TRBJ2-7; D remains ambiguous. Deletions cut 1 base from V and 2 bases from J, with 12 bases between. In germline, CDR1 is SGHTA, CDR2 FQGNSA. This CDR3 is built from 15 residues. In nucleotides, the CDR3 is TGTGCCAGCAGCTTAGGCCCAGTGGGAACCTACGAGCAGTACTTC. It encodes CASSLGPVGTYEQYF.

Written as DNA, the CDR3 is TGCAGCGTTGTAAGGGGGCTAGACTATGGCTACACCTTC. It is translated as CSVVRGLDYGYTF. The V call is TRBV29-1, the J call TRBJ1-2; 7 positions agree with TRBD1. Per germline, CDR1 SQVTM and CDR2 ANQGSEA. This CDR3 spans 13 amino acids. V was pared by 4 bases and J by 3 bases, with 5 bases of the junction left unmatched.

The table lists this clonotype with a few counts. The chain carries TRBV5-1 and TRBJ2-3; D perhaps matches TRBD1 (7 bases). The germline CDR1 and CDR2 sequences are SGHRS and YFSETQ. V dropped 4 bases and J dropped 2 bases, with 17 bases sitting between them. The CDR3 has 16 amino acids. This CDR3 is CASSPRQGGSTDTQYF. The CDR3 DNA reads TGCGCCAGCAGCCCCCGACAGGGAGGTTCCACAGATACGCAGTATTTT.

This clonotype showed up just a few times. The rearrangement joins TRBV12-3 or TRBV12-4 to TRBJ2-3, with D maybe TRBD2 (6 bases). The CDR3 loop spans 15 amino acids. V lost 7 bases to trimming and J lost 0 bases, with 14 bases between them. CDR3 loop: CASTRGTSSTDTQYF. In DNA, the CDR3 is TGTGCCAGCACTCGAGGGACTTCAAGCACAGATACGCAGTATTTT.

CDR3: CASSFRGFYNSPLHF. Here the CDR3 DNA reads TGTGCCAGCAGTTTCCGAGGGTTCTATAATTCACCCCTCCACTTT. V is TRBV28 and J is TRBJ1-6; D is unresolved. V lost 3 bases, J lost 3 bases, and 9 bases lay in between. This CDR3 region has 15 residues. Germline V gene data show CDR1 as MDHEN and CDR2 as SYDVKM.

Only a few counts were recorded for this clonotype. The chain joins TRBV19 to TRBJ2-1; 11 positions match TRBD2. Germline trimming cut 3 bases from V and 10 bases from J; bases unmatched to any gene: 8. The germline gives CDR1 LNHDA, CDR2 SQIVND (reference sequence). This CDR3 spans 15 amino acids. DNA of the CDR3: TGTGCCAGTAGTATCCTACCGGGACTAGCGGTGGAGCAGTTCTTC. This codes for CASSILPGLAVEQFF.

This clonotype was seen only a few times. The V gene is TRBV5-6, the J gene TRBJ1-2; D uncertain. The CDR3 totals 11 residues. V dropped 0 bases and J dropped 13 bases, with 10 bases sitting between them. Germline CDR1 SGHDT, CDR2 YYEEEE. The CDR3 region is CASSLGLQATF. The CDR3 coding sequence is TGTGCCAGCAGCTTGGGGCTGCAGGCCACCTTC.

This clonotype turned up a few times. The chain carries TRBV6-5 and TRBJ1-5; D perhaps matches TRBD1 (5 bases). Germline-derived CDR1 and CDR2 are MNHEY and SVGAGI. The V gene lost 4 bases and the J gene lost 1 base, with 17 bases spanning the gap. This CDR3 region has 17 residues. CDR3 residues: CASSSPPGRTSNQPQHF. In nucleotides, the CDR3 is TGTGCCAGCAGTTCTCCCCCCGGGCGGACAAGCAATCAGCCCCAGCATTTT.

This chain links TRBV12-3 or TRBV12-4 with TRBJ2-7; 7 bases agree with TRBD1. The CDR3 extends over 12 amino acids. Trimming cost V 6 bases and J 6 bases; bases outside gene matches: 5. CDR3 amino acids: CASRLTGPEQYF. The CDR3 coding sequence is TGTGCCAGCAGACTGACAGGGCCCGAGCAGTACTTC.

The chain links TRBV6-5 to TRBJ2-5; 7 bases fit TRBD1. The CDR3 runs to 16 residues. CDR1 and CDR2 (germline): MNHEY, SVGAGI. The ends lost 0 bases at V and 4 bases at J; junction bases unmatched: 8. The CDR3 coding sequence is TGTGCCAGCAGTTACTCATCAGGGGGTCATGGAGAGACCCAGTACTTC. Encoded protein: CASSYSSGGHGETQYF.

This clonotype was detected only a few times. The J gene is TRBJ2-1, the V gene TRBV7-6; 8 bases match TRBD1. V lost 6 bases to trimming and J lost 2 bases; unmatched junction nucleotides: 9. This CDR3 is 16 amino acids long. Germline CDR1 and CDR2: SGHVS and FNYEAQ. CDR3 loop: CASRVYPGQAYNEQFF. Written as DNA, the CDR3 is TGTGCCAGCAGGGTTTATCCGGGACAGGCCTACAATGAGCAGTTCTTC.

DNA for the CDR3: TGTGCCATCAGTACAGACCTCCCCTCCAAAAACATTCAGTACTTC. It specifies CAISTDLPSKNIQYF. V is TRBV10-3 and J is TRBJ2-4, with D hard to call. This CDR3 is 15 amino acids long. Trimming removed 5 bases from V and 2 bases from J, with 13 bases in between. Germline CDR1 ENHRY, CDR2 SYGVKD.

In this sample, this clonotype turned up many times. This sequence joins TRBV28 and TRBJ2-5, with a tentative D call TRBD1 (5 bases). The V gene lost 7 bases and the J gene lost 5 bases, with 5 bases spanning the gap. CDR1 and CDR2 from the germline V gene are MDHEN and SYDVKM. The CDR3 is made up of 10 amino acids. For the CDR3, the DNA is TGTGCCAGCAAGGGGGAGACCCAGTACTTC. Translating it yields CASKGETQYF.

This chain uses TRBV20-1 with TRBJ2-2, with TRBD2 matching over 7 bases. The V and J ends lost 2 bases and 8 bases, in that order; junction bases with no gene match: 11. The germline V gene encodes CDR1 DFQATT and CDR2 SNEGSKA (reference sequence). The CDR3 spans 15 residues. This CDR3 is CSARPNAGGYGELFF. The CDR3, as DNA: TGCAGTGCTAGACCGAACGCCGGGGGGTATGGGGAGCTGTTTTTT.

Comments on this clonotype: The junction departs from the called germline gene at one end, perhaps through a read error. The gene calls are TRBV20-1 and TRBJ2-3, with 13 bases that match TRBD2. This CDR3 spans 14 amino acids. Per the germline V gene, CDR1 is DFQATT and CDR2 is SNEGSKA (reference sequence). The CDR3 sequence is CSARATSGRDTQYF. The CDR3 region has the DNA TGCAGTGCGAGAGCGACTAGCGGGAGGGATACGCAGTATTTT.

This clonotype was seen only a few times. V usage is TRBV5-1 and J usage is TRBJ2-1; D unresolved. Germline V lookup: CDR1 SGHRS, CDR2 YFSETQ. This CDR3 contains 13 residues. The ends were cut back, 7 bases at V and 4 bases at J, with 12 bases in the middle. CDR3 nucleotide sequence: TGCGCCAGCGCTCGCCAACAGTACAATGAGCAGTTCTTC. It translates to CASARQQYNEQFF.

This clonotype occurred a few times. This rearrangement joins TRBV20-1 to TRBJ2-2; D unresolved. Trimming pared 5 bases from V and 1 base from J, leaving 5 bases between. The length of the CDR3 is 12 residues. Germline values: CDR1 DFQATT, CDR2 SNEGSKA (reference sequence). The CDR3 DNA sequence: TGCAGTGCTCCCTGGAACACCGGGGAGCTGTTTTTT. Translation gives CSAPWNTGELFF.

The chain combines TRBV6-5 with TRBJ1-2; D is possibly TRBD1 (5 bases). The V and J ends lost 0 bases and 3 bases respectively, with 17 bases between them. Germline CDR1 reads MNHEY; CDR2 reads SVGAGI. The CDR3 sequence is 17 residues long. In nucleotides, the CDR3 is TGTGCCAGCAGTTACTCGAAACGAGCGGGGCGCGACTATGGCTACACCTTC. Protein product: CASSYSKRAGRDYGYTF.

This clonotype was recorded at least ten times. The chain uses TRBV28 and TRBJ2-2, with D hard to call. The germline CDR1 and CDR2 sequences are MDHEN and SYDVKM. The length of the CDR3 is 14 residues. The V gene lost 4 bases and the J gene lost 1 base, with 7 bases spanning the gap. CDR3 sequence: CASSSTLNTGELFF. CDR3 sequence (DNA): TGTGCCAGCAGTTCGACGTTGAACACCGGGGAGCTGTTTTTT.